A selection of T cell receptor beta chains follows, all from one sample in a study of blood T cell repertoires in COVID-19. Some clones are missing from TCRdb's copy, which holds only in-frame ones; the method was immunoSEQ multiplex PCR. This table holds 100,000 to 150,000 clones, over 75% found once. The sample comprised peripheral blood. The receptors derive from a man between 60 and 70 years old with acute or convalescent COVID-19. The conserved cysteine and the conserved F or W are not part of the CDR3 here.

j_call | v_call | cdr3_aa
TRBJ1-1 | TRBV15 | ATSRSGTGMQAKAF
TRBJ2-7 | TRBV3-1/TRBV3-2 | ASSHAGTSKYEQY
TRBJ2-3 | TRBV5-1 | ASSPVPGSDTQY
TRBJ2-7 | TRBV24-1 | ATSDLPGRPSSYEQY
TRBJ1-3 | TRBV28 | ASSPAGRRGNTIY
TRBJ2-2 | TRBV19 | ASKSDSNTGELF
TRBJ2-1 | TRBV7-2 | ASSLAALAGNEQF
TRBJ1-4 | TRBV4-1 | ASSRVSREKLF
TRBJ1-5 | TRBV30 | AWNPQGRGNQPQH
TRBJ2-5 | TRBV18 | ASSLRTVQETQY
TRBJ2-2 | TRBV2 | ASRSGTSGRSTGELF
TRBJ1-2 | TRBV19 | ASSIPGRGLGYT
TRBJ2-7 | TRBV9 | ASSPVGTENYEQY
TRBJ1-1 | TRBV9 | ASSVDRNTEAF
TRBJ2-5 | TRBV28 | ASSQTGLAGGLPDVTQY
TRBJ2-7 | TRBV19 | ASRPPDRGNEQY
TRBJ1-5 | TRBV7-8 | ASSFEGIFDQPQH
TRBJ2-6 | TRBV11-2 | ASSFPRAGPISGANVLT
TRBJ1-2 | TRBV23-1 | ASSQPTGAPEGSNYGYT
TRBJ2-3 | TRBV5-1 | ASSLAKAGATDTQY
TRBJ2-4 | TRBV7-9 | ASSLYIGDLDIQY
TRBJ1-6 | TRBV6-1 | ASSSLGQGHSPLH
TRBJ1-1 | TRBV6-1 | ASSEIGTGNTEAF
TRBJ2-5 | TRBV6-1 | ASSERGGLAETQY
TRBJ2-1 | TRBV4-1 | ASSQGLRGNEQF
TRBJ2-7 | TRBV6-5 | ASSTAGDEQY
TRBJ1-1 | TRBV28 | ASTPLTGTSRAF
TRBJ2-5 | TRBV2 | ASSTQGRTQY
TRBJ2-3 | TRBV9 | ASSVGQGLDTQY
TRBJ1-3 | TRBV10-1 | ASNSTQLQSGNTIY
TRBJ2-3 | TRBV24-1 | ATSESGRPDTQY
TRBJ1-2 | TRBV15 | ATSNGRRDYGYT
TRBJ2-7 | TRBV11-2 | ASSLSQGREEQY
TRBJ1-5 | TRBV19 | ASREGTGRWGPQH
TRBJ2-5 | TRBV3-1/TRBV3-2 | ASSQKGGWETQY
TRBJ2-3 | TRBV28 | ASSSAPGGQGSTDTQY
TRBJ2-1 | TRBV11-2 | ASSPIRSSSYNEQF
TRBJ2-7 | TRBV18 | ASSPIPSYEQY
TRBJ1-2 | TRBV12-3/TRBV12-4 | ASSPGTSNGYT